This TCR beta chain was sequenced in a study of technical replicates of blood from a few donors. This CDR3 comprises 12 residues. The V end was cut by 6 bases, the J end by 7 bases, with 13 bases between. CDR1 and CDR2 (germline): MGHDK, SYGVNS. The table came from immunoSEQ multiplex PCR; TCRdb's copy has only in-frame clones and leaves some out. The sample contains some 62,000 clones, 87% of which appear only once. This sequence was found in a human donor in good health. Some clones in this sample may be carry-over from other donors' samples. Input material: PBMCs. The chain uses TRBV25-1 and TRBJ2-7, with unresolved D. The CDR3 bases are TGTGCCAGCAGCGGAAACGCTAGGGAGCAGTACTTC. Protein: CASSGNAREQYF.